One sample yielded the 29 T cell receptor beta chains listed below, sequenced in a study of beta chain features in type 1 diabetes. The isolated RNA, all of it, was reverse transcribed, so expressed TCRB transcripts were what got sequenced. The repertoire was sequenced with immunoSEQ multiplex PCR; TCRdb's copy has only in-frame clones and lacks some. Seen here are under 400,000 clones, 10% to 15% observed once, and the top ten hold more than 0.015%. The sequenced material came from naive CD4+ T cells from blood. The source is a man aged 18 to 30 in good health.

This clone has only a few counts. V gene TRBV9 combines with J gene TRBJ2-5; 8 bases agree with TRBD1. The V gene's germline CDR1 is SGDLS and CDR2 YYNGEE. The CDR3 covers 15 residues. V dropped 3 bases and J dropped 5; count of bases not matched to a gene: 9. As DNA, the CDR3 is TGTGCCAGCAGCGCAACAGGGGGAATGCAGGAGACCCAGTACTTC. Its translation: CASSATGGMQETQYF.

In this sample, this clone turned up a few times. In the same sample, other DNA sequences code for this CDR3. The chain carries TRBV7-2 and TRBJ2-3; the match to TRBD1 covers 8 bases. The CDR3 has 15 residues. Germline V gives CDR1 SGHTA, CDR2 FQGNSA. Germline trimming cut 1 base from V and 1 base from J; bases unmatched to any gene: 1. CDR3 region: CASSLVGQGTDTQYF. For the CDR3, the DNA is TGTGCCAGCAGCTTAGTGGGACAGGGCACAGATACGCAGTATTTT.

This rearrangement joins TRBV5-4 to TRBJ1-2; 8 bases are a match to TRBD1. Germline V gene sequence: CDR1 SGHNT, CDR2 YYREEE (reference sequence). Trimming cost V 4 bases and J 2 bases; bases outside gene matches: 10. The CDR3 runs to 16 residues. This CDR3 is CASSLTGGLFNYGYTF. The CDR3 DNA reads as TGTGCCAGCAGCCTAACAGGGGGGCTATTCAACTATGGCTACACCTTC. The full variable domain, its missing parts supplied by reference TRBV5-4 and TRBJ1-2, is ETGVTQSPTHLIKTRGQQVTLRCSSQSGHNTVSWYQQALGQGPQFIFQYYREEENGRGNFPPRFSGLQFPNYSSELNVNALELDDSALYLCASSLTGGLFNYGYTFGSGTRLTVV.

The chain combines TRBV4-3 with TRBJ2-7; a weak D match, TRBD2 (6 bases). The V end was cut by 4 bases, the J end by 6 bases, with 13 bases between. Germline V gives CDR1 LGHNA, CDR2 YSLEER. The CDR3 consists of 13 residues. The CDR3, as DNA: TGCGCCAGCAGCCGGGACCTGGAGGGCGAGCAGTACTTC. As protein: CASSRDLEGEQYF.

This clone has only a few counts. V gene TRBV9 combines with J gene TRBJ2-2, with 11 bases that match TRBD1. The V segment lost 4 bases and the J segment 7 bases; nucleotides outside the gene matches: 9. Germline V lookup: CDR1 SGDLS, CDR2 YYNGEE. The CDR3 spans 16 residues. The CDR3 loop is CASSTSGQGAGGELFF. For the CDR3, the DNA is TGTGCCAGCAGCACCTCAGGACAGGGGGCTGGCGGGGAGCTGTTTTTT.

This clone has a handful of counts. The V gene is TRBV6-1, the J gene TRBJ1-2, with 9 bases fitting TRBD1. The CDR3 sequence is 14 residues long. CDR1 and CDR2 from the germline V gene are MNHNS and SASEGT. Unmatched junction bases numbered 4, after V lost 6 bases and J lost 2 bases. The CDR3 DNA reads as TGTGCCAGCAGACACACAGGGGGCAACTATGGCTACACCTTC. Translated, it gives CASRHTGGNYGYTF.

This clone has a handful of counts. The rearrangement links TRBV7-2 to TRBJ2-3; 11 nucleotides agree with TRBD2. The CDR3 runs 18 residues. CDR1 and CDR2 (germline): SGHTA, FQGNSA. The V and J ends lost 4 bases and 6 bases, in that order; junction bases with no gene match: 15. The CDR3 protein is CASSWLSASGGPQDTQYF. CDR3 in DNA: TGTGCCAGCAGCTGGCTCAGTGCTAGCGGGGGGCCTCAGGATACGCAGTATTTT.

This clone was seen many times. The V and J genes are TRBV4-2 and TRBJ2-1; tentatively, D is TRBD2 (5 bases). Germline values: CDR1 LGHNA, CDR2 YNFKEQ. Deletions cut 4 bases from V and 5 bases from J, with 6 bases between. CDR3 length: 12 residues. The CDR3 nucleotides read TGTGCCAGCAGCCGACTACACAATGAGCAGTTCTTC. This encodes CASSRLHNEQFF.

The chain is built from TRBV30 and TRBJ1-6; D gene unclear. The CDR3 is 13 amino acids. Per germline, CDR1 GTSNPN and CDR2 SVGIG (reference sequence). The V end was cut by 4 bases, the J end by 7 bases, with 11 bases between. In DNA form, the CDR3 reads TGTGCCTGGAAAAGGAGAGACAATTCACCCCTCCACTTT. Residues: CAWKRRDNSPLHF.

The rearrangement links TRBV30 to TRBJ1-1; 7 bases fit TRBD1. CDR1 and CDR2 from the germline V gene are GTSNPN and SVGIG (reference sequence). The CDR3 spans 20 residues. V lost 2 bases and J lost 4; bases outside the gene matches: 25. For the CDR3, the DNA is TGTGCCTGGAGTCTCCCGTTTACTAGGGGGCCTCGAGGGTCCTCCACTGAAGCTTTCTTT. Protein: CAWSLPFTRGPRGSSTEAFF.

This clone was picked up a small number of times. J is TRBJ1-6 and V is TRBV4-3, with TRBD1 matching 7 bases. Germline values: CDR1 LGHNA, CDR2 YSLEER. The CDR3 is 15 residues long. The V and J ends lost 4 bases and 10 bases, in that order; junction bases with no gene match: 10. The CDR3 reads CASSRSWTRGSPLHF. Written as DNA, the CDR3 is TGCGCCAGCAGCCGTTCGTGGACCAGGGGGTCACCCCTCCACTTT.

The CDR3 is CASSQAYASGRETQYF. The DNA for the CDR3 is TGTGCCAGCAGCCAAGCTTATGCTAGCGGGAGGGAGACCCAGTACTTC. The J gene is TRBJ2-5, the V gene TRBV4-2, with TRBD2 identical over 11 bases. This CDR3 is 16 amino acids long. The germline CDR1 and CDR2 sequences are LGHNA and YNFKEQ. The trim removed 1 base at V and 5 bases at J, leaving 6 bases unmatched.

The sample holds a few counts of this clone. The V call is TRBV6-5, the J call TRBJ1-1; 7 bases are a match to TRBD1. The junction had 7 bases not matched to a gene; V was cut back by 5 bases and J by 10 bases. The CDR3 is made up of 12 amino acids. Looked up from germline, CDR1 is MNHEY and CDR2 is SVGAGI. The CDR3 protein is CASSPRQGIAFF. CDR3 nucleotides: TGTGCCAGCAGTCCGCGACAGGGAATAGCTTTCTTT.

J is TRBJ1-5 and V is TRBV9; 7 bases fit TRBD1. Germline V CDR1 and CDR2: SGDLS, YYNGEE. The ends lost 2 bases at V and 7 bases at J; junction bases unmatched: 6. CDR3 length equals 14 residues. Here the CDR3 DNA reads TGTGCCAGCAGCGTGGATCAGGGGGACCAGCCCCAGCATTTT. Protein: CASSVDQGDQPQHF.

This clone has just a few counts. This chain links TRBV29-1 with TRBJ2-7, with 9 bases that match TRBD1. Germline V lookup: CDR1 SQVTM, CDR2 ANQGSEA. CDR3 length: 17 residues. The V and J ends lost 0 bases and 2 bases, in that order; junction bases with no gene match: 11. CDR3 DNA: TGCAGCGTTGAAGAGGACCGGGACAGGGAGGGAACCTACGAGCAGTACTTC. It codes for CSVEEDRDREGTYEQYF.

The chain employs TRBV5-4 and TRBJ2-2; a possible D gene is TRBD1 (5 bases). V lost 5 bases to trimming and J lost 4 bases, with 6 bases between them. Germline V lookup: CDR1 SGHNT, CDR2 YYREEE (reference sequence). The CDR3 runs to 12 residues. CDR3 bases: TGTGCCAGCAGGACAGCCACCGGGGAGCTGTTTTTT. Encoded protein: CASRTATGELFF.

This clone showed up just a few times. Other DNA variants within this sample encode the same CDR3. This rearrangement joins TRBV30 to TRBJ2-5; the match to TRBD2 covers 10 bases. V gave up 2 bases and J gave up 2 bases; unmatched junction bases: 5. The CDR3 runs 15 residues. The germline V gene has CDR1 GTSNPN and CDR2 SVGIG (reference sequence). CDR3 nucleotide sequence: TGTGCCTGGAGTCTTGGACTAGCGGCACAAGAGACCCAGTACTTC. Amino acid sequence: CAWSLGLAAQETQYF.

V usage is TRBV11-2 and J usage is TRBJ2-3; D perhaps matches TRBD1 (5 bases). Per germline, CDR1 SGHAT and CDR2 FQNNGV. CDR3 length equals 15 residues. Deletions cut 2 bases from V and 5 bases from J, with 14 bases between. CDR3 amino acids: CASSLRSQGGDTQYF. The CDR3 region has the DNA TGTGCCAGCAGCTTACGCAGTCAGGGTGGAGATACGCAGTATTTT.

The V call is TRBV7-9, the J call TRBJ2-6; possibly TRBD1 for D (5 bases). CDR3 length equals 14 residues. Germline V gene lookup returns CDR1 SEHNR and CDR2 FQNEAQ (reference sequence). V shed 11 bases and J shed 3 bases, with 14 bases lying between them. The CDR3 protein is CASLVGHGANVLTF. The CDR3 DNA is TGTGCCTCGTTGGTGGGGCATGGGGCCAACGTCCTGACTTTC.

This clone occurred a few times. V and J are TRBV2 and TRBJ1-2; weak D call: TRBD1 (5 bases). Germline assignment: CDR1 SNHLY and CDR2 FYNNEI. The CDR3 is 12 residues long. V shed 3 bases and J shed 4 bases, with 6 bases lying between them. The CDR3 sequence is CASSEDTYGYTF. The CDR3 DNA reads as TGTGCCAGCAGTGAGGACACCTATGGCTACACCTTC.

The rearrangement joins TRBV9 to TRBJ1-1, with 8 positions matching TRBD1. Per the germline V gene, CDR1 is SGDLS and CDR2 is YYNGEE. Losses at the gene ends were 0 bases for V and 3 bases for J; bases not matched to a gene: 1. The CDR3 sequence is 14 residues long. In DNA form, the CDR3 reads TGTGCCAGCAGCGTAGTGACAGGGGACACTGAAGCTTTCTTT. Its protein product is CASSVVTGDTEAFF.

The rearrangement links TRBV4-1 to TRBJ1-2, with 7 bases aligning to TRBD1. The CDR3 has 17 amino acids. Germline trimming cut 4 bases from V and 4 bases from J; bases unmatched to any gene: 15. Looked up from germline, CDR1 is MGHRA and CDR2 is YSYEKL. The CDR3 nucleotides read TGCGCCAGCAGCCCGTTGGCCAAGGGGGCGCACCCCTATGGCTACACCTTC. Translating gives CASSPLAKGAHPYGYTF.

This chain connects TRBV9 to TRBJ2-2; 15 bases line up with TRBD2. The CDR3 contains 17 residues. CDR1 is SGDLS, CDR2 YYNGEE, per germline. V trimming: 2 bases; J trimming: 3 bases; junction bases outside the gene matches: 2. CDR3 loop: CASSVRTSGRDTGELFF. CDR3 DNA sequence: TGTGCCAGCAGCGTTCGGACTAGCGGGAGGGACACCGGGGAGCTGTTTTTT.

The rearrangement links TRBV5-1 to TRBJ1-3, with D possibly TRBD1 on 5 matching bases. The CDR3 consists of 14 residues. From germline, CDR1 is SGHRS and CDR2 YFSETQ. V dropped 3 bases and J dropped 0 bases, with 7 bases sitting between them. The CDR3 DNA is TGCGCCAGCAGCTCAGACAGCTCTGGAAACACCATATATTTT. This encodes CASSSDSSGNTIYF.

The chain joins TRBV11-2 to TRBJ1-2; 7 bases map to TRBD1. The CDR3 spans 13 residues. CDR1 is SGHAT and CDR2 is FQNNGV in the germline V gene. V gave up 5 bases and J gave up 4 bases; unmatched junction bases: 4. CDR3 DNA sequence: TGTGCCAGCAGCCCGGGACAGACCTATGGCTACACCTTC. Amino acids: CASSPGQTYGYTF.

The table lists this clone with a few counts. CDR3 coding DNA: TGTGCCAGCAGCCGGACAGGGGAAAGCAATCAGCCCCAGCATTTT. Encoded protein: CASSRTGESNQPQHF. This chain uses TRBV27 with TRBJ1-5; TRBD1 agrees at 9 bases. Looked up from germline, CDR1 is MNHEY and CDR2 is SMNVEV (reference sequence). The junction had 4 bases not matched to a gene; V was cut back by 6 bases and J by 1 base. CDR3 size: 15 residues.

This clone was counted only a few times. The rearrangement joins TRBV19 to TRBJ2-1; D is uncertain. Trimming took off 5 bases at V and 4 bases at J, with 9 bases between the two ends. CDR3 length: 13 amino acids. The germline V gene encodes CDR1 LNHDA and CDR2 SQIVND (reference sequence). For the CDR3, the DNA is TGTGCCAGTAGTGGCGGTCCTTACAATGAGCAGTTCTTC. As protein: CASSGGPYNEQFF.

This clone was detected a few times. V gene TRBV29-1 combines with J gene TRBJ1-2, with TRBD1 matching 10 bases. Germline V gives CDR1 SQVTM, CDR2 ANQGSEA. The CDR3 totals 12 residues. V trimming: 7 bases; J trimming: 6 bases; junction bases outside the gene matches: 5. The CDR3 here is CSERTGGDGYTF. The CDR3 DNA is TGCAGCGAACGGACAGGGGGGGATGGCTACACCTTC. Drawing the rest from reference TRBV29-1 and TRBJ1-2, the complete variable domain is SAVISQKPSRDICQRGTSLTIQCQVDSQVTMMFWYRQQPGQSLTLIATANQGSEATYESGFVIDKFPISRPNLTFSTLTVSNMSPEDSSIYLCSERTGGDGYTFGSGTRLTVV.

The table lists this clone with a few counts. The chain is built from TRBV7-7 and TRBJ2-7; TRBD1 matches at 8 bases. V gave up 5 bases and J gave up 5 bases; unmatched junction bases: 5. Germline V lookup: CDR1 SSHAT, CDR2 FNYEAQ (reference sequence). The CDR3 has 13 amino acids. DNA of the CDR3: TGTGCCAGCAGCCGAGACAGGGGCCACGAGCAGTACTTC. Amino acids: CASSRDRGHEQYF.